This TCR beta chain was identified in a study of blood T cell repertoires in COVID-19. Overall study context: Some COVID-19 samples were acute and others convalescent; all came from the United States, Italy and Spain.

The repertoire was sequenced with immunoSEQ multiplex PCR; TCRdb's copy has only in-frame clones and lacks some. Among roughly 110,000 clones, around 90% were seen once, and the ten largest hold roughly 1.2%. The CDR3 is 12 amino acids. CDR1 LGHNA and CDR2 YSLEER come from the germline V gene. J was trimmed by 7 bases and V by 4 bases; bases with no gene match: 2. Sequences were obtained from peripheral blood. The chain combines TRBV4-3 with TRBJ1-2, with TRBD1 matching over 8 bases. The clonotype comes from a woman in her twenties or thirties with acute or convalescent COVID-19. The CDR3 DNA sequence: TGCGCCAGCAGCCTTGGACAGGGTGGCTACACCTTC. Translation gives CASSLGQGGYTF.